These 8 T cell receptor beta chains were all obtained from the same sample, sequenced in a study of shared clonotypes between healthy human individuals. Profiled with immunoSEQ multiplex PCR; TCRdb holds only in-frame clones, not every one. In the table there are roughly 1,800,000 clones, approximately 94% of which are singletons. Naive CD8 cells comprised CD45RO-negative, CCR7-positively selected cells, excluding terminally differentiated effector memory CD45RA+ cells. The specimen was naive CD8+ T cells sorted from blood. The receptors derive from a man aged 18 to 30 in good health.

The chain is built from TRBV7-8 and TRBJ1-1; 8 bases fit TRBD1. Germline trimming cut 6 bases from V and 5 bases from J; bases unmatched to any gene: 5. In germline, CDR1 is SGHVS, CDR2 FQNEAQ. The CDR3 is 13 amino acids. CDR3 nucleotides: TGTGCCAGCAGACAGGGGGTGCGAACTGAAGCTTTCTTT. This sequence encodes CASRQGVRTEAFF. The variable domain in full, with the rest retrieved from reference TRBV7-8 and TRBJ1-1, is GAGVSQSPRYKVAKRGQDVALRCDPISGHVSLFWYQQALGQGPEFLTYFQNEAQLDKSGLPSDRFFAERPEGSVSTLKIQRTQQEDSAVYLCASRQGVRTEAFFGQGTRLTVV.

This clone has a single count. Other DNA sequences from this sample encode an identical CDR3 as well. The CDR3 reads CASSLATGGPETQYF. The CDR3 nucleotides read TGTGCCAGCAGCTTAGCGACAGGGGGCCCAGAGACCCAGTACTTC. The chain links TRBV7-9 to TRBJ2-5; 10 nucleotides match TRBD1. Germline loops: CDR1 SEHNR, CDR2 FQNEAQ (reference sequence). This CDR3 spans 15 amino acids. With V trimmed by 0 bases and J by 4 bases, 2 bases remained unmatched.

The DNA for the CDR3 is TGTGCCAGTAGTCTAACTAGCGCAACCTACGAGCAGTACTTC. Translating gives CASSLTSATYEQYF. The chain recombines TRBV19 with TRBJ2-7, with TRBD2 matching 7 bases. Germline V gives CDR1 LNHDA, CDR2 SQIVND (reference sequence). This CDR3 contains 14 residues. With V trimmed by 5 bases and J by 2 bases, 6 bases remained unmatched.

The rearrangement links TRBV5-4 to TRBJ2-1; a possible D gene is TRBD2 (6 bases). The CDR3 is 15 amino acids. Germline assignment: CDR1 SGHNT and CDR2 YYREEE (reference sequence). V was clipped by 0 bases and J by 10 bases, with 17 bases between them. The CDR3 DNA reads as TGTGCCAGCAGCTTGGCTAGCGCCGGCTTTGGGGAGCAGTTCTTC. Protein product: CASSLASAGFGEQFF.

J is TRBJ2-1 and V is TRBV5-4, with 13 nucleotides matching TRBD2. The germline gives CDR1 SGHNT, CDR2 YYREEE (reference sequence). This CDR3 region has 16 residues. V was clipped by 4 bases and J by 9 bases; unmatched bases: 10. The CDR3 DNA is TGTGCCAGCAGCCCGGGGACTAGCGGGATCGGAGGTGAGCAGTTCTTC. Translated, it gives CASSPGTSGIGGEQFF.

The genes are TRBV4-1 and TRBJ2-7, with TRBD2 matching over 9 bases. CDR3 length equals 15 residues. V was pared by 1 base and J by 4 bases, with 5 bases of the junction left unmatched. Germline CDR1 reads MGHRA; CDR2 reads YSYEKL. The CDR3 region is CASSQGFSGGYEQYF. CDR3 coding DNA: TGCGCCAGCAGCCAAGGGTTTAGCGGGGGTTACGAGCAGTACTTC.

This sequence joins TRBV4-3 and TRBJ2-1; 9 bases are shared with TRBD1. The germline V gene has CDR1 LGHNA and CDR2 YSLEER. The ends lost 1 base at V and 12 bases at J; junction bases unmatched: 16. The CDR3 is 17 amino acids. CDR3 amino acids: CASSQVPGTGQLDPQFF. The CDR3 coding sequence is TGCGCCAGCAGCCAAGTCCCCGGGACAGGGCAGCTCGATCCGCAGTTCTTC.

CDR3 bases: TGTGCCAGCAGCGCCGGACACCCCTCCTACGAGCAGTACTTC. Translation: CASSAGHPSYEQYF. This chain connects TRBV9 to TRBJ2-7; TRBD1 might be the D (5 bases). The CDR3 is 14 amino acids. Trimming stripped 3 bases from V and 0 bases from J, with 10 bases between. CDR1 and CDR2 (germline): SGDLS, YYNGEE.